The T cell receptor (beta chain) under discussion was sequenced for a study of blood T cells in healthy people across ages. General study findings and limits: Comparison with aged donors showed that long-lived donors had more naive CD4+ cells and higher diversity. Per million T cells, TCR beta diversity dropped roughly linearly as age increased. Strong correlation was found linking TCR beta diversity to naive T cell percentage.

V was pared by 6 bases and J by 12 bases, with 17 bases between. The CDR3 length is 12 residues. Regarding this clonotype: Its antigen is currently unknown.

A sample-barcoded 5' primer and a J-beta primer mix were used in a second PCR of roughly 7 to 11 cycles. The authors tagged each cDNA molecule using a template-switch adaptor with 12 random nucleotides. TCRdb passed the 5' RACE reads through MiXCR, listing each CDR3 protein once. The sample lists around 2 million distinct CDR3 sequences, about 39% seen once, with under 30% in the top ten. The receptor was isolated from a human donor in good health. The sequencing input was blood. The chain employs TRBV12-3 or TRBV12-4 and TRBJ1-2; no reliable D call. CDR3 in DNA: TGTGCCAGCAGCATAAATGAGGGCGGTCACACCTTC. Translation: CASSINEGGHTF.